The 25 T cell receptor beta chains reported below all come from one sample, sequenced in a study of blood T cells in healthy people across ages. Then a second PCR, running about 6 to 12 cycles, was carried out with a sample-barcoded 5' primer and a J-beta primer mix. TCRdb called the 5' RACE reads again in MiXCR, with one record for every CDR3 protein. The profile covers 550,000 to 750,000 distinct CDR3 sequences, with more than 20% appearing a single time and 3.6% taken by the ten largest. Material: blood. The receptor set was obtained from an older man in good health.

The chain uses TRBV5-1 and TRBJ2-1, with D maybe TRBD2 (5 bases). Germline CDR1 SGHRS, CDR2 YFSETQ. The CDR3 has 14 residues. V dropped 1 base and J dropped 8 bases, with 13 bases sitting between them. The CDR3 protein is CASSLLATWDEQFF. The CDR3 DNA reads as TGCGCCAGCAGCTTGCTAGCTACCTGGGATGAGCAGTTCTTC.

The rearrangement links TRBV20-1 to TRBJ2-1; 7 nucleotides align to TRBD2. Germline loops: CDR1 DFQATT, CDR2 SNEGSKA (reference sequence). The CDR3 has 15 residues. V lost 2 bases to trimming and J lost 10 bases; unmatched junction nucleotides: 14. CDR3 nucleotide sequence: TGCAGTGCTAGATGGGGGACTACACCCCTCCGCGAGCAGTTCTTC. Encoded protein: CSARWGTTPLREQFF.

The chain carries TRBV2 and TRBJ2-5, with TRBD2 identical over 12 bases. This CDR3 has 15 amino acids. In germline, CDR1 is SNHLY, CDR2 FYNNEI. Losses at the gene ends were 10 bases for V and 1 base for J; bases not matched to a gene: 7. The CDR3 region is CANTGLAGPQETQYF. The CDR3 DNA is TGTGCCAACACCGGACTAGCGGGACCCCAAGAGACCCAGTACTTC.

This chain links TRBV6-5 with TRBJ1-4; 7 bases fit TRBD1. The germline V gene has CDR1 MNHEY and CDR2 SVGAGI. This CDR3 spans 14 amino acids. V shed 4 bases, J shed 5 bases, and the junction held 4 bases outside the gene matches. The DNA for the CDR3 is TGTGCCAGCAGTTCGGGACAGAGAAATGAAAAACTGTTTTTT. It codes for CASSSGQRNEKLFF.

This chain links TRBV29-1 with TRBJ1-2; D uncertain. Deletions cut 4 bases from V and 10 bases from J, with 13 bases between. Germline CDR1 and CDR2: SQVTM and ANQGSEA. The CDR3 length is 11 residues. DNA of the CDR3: TGCAGCGTTGTAGTCGGGCAGCACTACACCTTC. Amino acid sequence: CSVVVGQHYTF.

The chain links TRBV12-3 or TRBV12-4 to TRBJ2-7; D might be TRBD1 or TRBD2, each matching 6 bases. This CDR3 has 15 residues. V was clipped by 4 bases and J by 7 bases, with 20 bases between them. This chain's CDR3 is CASSSSGAVRGEQYF. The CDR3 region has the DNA TGTGCCAGCAGTTCGTCGGGGGCGGTCAGAGGAGAGCAGTACTTC.

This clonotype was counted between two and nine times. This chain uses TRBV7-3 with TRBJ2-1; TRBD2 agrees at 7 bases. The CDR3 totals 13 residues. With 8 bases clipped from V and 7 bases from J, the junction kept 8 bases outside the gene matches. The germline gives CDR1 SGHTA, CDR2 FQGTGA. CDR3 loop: CASGNSGINEQFF. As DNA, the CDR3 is TGTGCCAGCGGGAACAGCGGGATAAATGAGCAGTTCTTC.

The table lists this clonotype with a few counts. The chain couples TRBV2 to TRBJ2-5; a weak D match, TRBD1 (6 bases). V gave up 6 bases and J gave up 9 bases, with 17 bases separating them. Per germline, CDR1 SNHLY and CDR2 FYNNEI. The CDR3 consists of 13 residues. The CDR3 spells CASSADSFLAQYF. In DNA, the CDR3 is TGTGCCAGCAGCGCGGACAGCTTCTTGGCCCAGTACTTC.

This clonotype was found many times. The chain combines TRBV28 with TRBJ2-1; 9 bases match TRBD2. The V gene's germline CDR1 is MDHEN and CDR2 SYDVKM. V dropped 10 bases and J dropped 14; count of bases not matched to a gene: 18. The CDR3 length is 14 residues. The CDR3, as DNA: TGTGCCACTATAGCGGGAGCTCCCAAAAACGTCGAGTTCTTC. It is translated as CATIAGAPKNVEFF. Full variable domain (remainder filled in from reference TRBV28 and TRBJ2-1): DVKVTQSSRYLVKRTGEKVFLECVQDMDHENMFWYRQDPGLGLRLIYFSYDVKMKEKGDIPEGYSVSREKKERFSLILESASTNQTSMYLCATIAGAPKNVEFFGPGTRLTVL.

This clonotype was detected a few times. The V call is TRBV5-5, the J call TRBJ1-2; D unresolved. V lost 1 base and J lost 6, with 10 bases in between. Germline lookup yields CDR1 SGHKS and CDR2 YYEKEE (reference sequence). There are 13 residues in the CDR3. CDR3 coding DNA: TGTGCCAGCAGCTTGTCCTTCGGAGATGGCTACACCTTC. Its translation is CASSLSFGDGYTF.

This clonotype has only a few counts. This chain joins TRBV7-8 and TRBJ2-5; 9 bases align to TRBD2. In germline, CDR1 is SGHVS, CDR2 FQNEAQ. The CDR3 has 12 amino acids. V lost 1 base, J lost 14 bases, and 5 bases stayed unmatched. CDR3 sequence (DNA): TGTGCCAGCAGCTTAGGGGCTAGCGGGGCTTACTTC. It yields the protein CASSLGASGAYF.

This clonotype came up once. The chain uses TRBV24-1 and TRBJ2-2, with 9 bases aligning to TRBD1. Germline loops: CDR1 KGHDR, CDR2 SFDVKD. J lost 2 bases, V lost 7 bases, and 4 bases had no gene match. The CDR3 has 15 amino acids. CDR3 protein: CATRPGQGNTGELFF. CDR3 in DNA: TGTGCCACCAGACCGGGACAGGGAAACACCGGGGAGCTGTTTTTT.

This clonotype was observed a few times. This chain's CDR3 is CASSHRTAPYNEQFF. The CDR3, as DNA: TGTGCCAGCAGCCACCGGACAGCTCCCTACAATGAGCAGTTCTTC. The V and J genes are TRBV7-9 and TRBJ2-1, with TRBD1 as a possible D gene (6 bases). Looked up from germline, CDR1 is SEHNR and CDR2 is FQNEAQ (reference sequence). There are 15 residues in the CDR3. V was cut by 5 bases and J by 2 bases, with 13 bases left in between.

CDR3 sequence: CASSRIGGANEKLFF. Here the CDR3 DNA reads TGTGCCAGCAGCCGAATAGGAGGAGCTAATGAAAAACTGTTTTTT. The rearrangement links TRBV5-5 to TRBJ1-4; the D is unclear. Per germline, CDR1 SGHKS and CDR2 YYEKEE (reference sequence). The CDR3 is 15 residues long. V lost 4 bases to trimming and J lost 3 bases, with 13 bases between them.

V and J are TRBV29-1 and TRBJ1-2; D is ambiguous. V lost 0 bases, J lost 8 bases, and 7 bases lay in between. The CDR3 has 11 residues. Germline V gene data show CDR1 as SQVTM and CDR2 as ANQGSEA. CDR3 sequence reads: CSVEERVGYTF. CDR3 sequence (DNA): TGCAGCGTTGAAGAGAGGGTCGGCTACACCTTC.

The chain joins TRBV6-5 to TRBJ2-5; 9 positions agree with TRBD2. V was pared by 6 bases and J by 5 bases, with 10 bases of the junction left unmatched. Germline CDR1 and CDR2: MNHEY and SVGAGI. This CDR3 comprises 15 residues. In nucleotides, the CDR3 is TGTGCCAGCAGGCGGGGTAGCGGGAGCCTCGAGACCCAGTACTTC. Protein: CASRRGSGSLETQYF.

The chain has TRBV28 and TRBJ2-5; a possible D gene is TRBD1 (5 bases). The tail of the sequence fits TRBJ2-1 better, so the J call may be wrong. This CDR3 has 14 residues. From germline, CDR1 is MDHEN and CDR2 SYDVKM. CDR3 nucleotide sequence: TGTGCCAGCAGTTTAAGCCCGCAGGGCCGTGAGCAGTTCTTC. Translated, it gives CASSLSPQGREQFF.

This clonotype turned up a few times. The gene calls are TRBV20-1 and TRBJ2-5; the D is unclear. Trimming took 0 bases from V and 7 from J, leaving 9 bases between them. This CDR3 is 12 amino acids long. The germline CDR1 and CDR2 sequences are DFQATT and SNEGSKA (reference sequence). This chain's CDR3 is CSARDEVRTQYF. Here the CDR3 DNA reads TGCAGTGCTAGAGATGAGGTACGGACCCAGTACTTC.

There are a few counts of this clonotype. CDR3 sequence reads: CASSLAIAGVRAGELFF. Here the CDR3 DNA reads TGTGCCAGCAGCTTAGCCATAGCGGGAGTAAGGGCCGGGGAGCTGTTTTTT. This chain connects TRBV7-6 to TRBJ2-2, with 9 bases lining up with TRBD2. Germline V gene lookup returns CDR1 SGHVS and CDR2 FNYEAQ. The CDR3 consists of 17 residues. The V gene end was trimmed by 0 bases and the J gene end by 6 bases; junction bases not matched to a gene: 8.

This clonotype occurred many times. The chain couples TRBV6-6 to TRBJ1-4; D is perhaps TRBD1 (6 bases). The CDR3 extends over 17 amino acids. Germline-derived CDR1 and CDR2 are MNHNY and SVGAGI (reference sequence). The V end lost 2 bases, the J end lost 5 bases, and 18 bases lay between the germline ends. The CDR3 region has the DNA TGTGCCAGCAGTTACGGGGGGACATCCCGGCCCAATGAAAAACTGTTTTTT. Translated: CASSYGGTSRPNEKLFF.

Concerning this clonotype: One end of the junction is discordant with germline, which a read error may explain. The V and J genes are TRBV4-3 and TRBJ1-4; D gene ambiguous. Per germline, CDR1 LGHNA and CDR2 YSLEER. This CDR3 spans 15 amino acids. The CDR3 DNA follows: TGCGCCAGCAGCCAAGCCGGGGAGGCCAATGAAGAACTGTTTTTT. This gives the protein CASSQAGEANEELFF.

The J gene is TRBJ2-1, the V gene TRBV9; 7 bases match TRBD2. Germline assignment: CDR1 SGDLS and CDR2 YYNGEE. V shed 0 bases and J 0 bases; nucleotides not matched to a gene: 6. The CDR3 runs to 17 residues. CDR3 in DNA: TGTGCCAGCAGCGTAGGGGGGGGGGACTCCTCCTACAATGAGCAGTTCTTC. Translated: CASSVGGGDSSYNEQFF.

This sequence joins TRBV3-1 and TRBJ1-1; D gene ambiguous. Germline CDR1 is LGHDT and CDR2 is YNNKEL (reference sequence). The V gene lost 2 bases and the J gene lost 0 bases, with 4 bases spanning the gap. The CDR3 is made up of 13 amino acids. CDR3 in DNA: TGTGCCAGCAGCCAAATTATGAACACTGAAGCTTTCTTT. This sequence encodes CASSQIMNTEAFF.

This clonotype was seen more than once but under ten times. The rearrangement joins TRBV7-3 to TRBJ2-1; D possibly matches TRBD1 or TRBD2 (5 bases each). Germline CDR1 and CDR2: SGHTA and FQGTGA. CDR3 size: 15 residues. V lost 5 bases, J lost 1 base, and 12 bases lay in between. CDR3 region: CASSMGVLSYNEQFF. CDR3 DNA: TGTGCCAGCAGCATGGGGGTTTTGTCCTACAATGAGCAGTTCTTC.

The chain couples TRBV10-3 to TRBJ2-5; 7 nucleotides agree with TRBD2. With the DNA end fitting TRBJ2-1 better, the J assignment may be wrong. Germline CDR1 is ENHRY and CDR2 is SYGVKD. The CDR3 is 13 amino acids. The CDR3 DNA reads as TGTGCCCTTCAAGCGGGACTTGAGGGGGAGCAGTTCTTC. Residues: CALQAGLEGEQFF.